The rows below give T cell receptor beta chains drawn from one sample of a study of blood T cell repertoires in COVID-19. Repertoires were generated with immunoSEQ multiplex PCR, while TCRdb's copy carries only in-frame clones and drops some. The sample carries under 250,000 clones, about 85% recorded once. Sequenced sample: peripheral blood. The receptors here all came from a man aged 50-60 years who had recovered from COVID-19. Both conserved end residues are part of each CDR3. A D gene is named only where the DNA matches it firmly. Clone sizes are given selectively: once, few, many, or a class where the clone is expanded.

TRBV28	TRBJ2-1	TRBD1	-	CASRSQGVGNEQFF	TGTGCCAGCAGGTCTCAGGGGGTGGGTAATGAGCAGTTCTTC
TRBV7-8	TRBJ2-7	TRBD1	-	CASSLVGTGTSNEQYF	TGTGCCAGCAGCCTAGTCGGGACAGGGACGTCAAACGAGCAGTACTTC
TRBV29-1	TRBJ2-7	TRBD2	-	CSVAGGRYEQYF	TGCAGCGTTGCGGGGGGTAGATACGAGCAGTACTTC
TRBV4-2	TRBJ2-1	TRBD2	once	CASSQEPGLPNNEQFF	TGTGCCAGCAGCCAAGAACCGGGACTACCGAACAATGAGCAGTTCTTC
TRBV19	TRBJ2-2	-	-	CASRTSQTGELFF	TGTGCCAGTAGAACAAGTCAGACCGGGGAGCTGTTTTTT
TRBV2	TRBJ2-5	-	-	CASRMGPETQYF	TGTGCCAGCAGGATGGGCCCAGAGACCCAGTACTTC
TRBV7-9	TRBJ1-6	-	-	CASSLGKGLLPLHF	TGTGCCAGCAGCTTAGGGAAGGGACTGCTACCCCTCCACTTT
TRBV10-3	TRBJ2-1	TRBD2	once	CAMATSGVGNEQFF	TGTGCCATGGCCACTAGCGGAGTAGGCAATGAGCAGTTCTTC
TRBV11-2	TRBJ2-6	TRBD2	-	CASSLGLADHRPF	TGTGCCAGCAGCTTAGGACTAGCGGACCACCGTCCTTTC
TRBV6-5	TRBJ1-2	TRBD1	-	CASSYQGGGYTF	TGTGCCAGCAGTTACCAAGGGGGCGGCTACACCTTC
TRBV6-1	TRBJ2-3	-	-	CASSEGSGGATQYF	TGTGCCAGCAGTGAAGGTAGTGGGGGGGCTACGCAGTATTTT
TRBV3-1/TRBV3-2	TRBJ2-1	TRBD2	-	CASSIGLVQFF	TGTGCCAGCAGTATAGGACTAGTGCAGTTCTTC
TRBV7-8	TRBJ1-5	TRBD1	-	CASSVGTGGNQPQHF	TGTGCCAGCAGCGTGGGGACAGGTGGCAATCAGCCCCAGCATTTT
TRBV5-1	TRBJ1-6	TRBD1	-	CASSLGTGHSYNSPLHF	TGCGCCAGCAGCTTGGGGACAGGGCATTCCTATAATTCACCCCTCCACTTT
TRBV19	TRBJ2-7	TRBD2	-	CASSERRGDYEQYF	TGTGCCAGTAGCGAACGGCGGGGGGACTACGAGCAGTACTTC
TRBV20-1	TRBJ2-3	-	-	CSAGRGDTQYF	TGCAGTGCAGGGCGGGGAGATACGCAGTATTTT
TRBV28	TRBJ1-5	TRBD1	-	CASSVGQGSNQPQHF	TGTGCCAGCAGCGTGGGACAGGGTTCCAATCAGCCCCAGCATTTT
TRBV28	TRBJ2-7	-	-	CASSLPGTTYEQYF	TGTGCCAGCAGTTTGCCAGGAACCACCTACGAGCAGTACTTC
TRBV6-5	TRBJ2-2	-	-	CASSRQLANTGELFF	TGTGCCAGCAGTCGACAGTTGGCGAACACCGGGGAGCTGTTTTTT
TRBV5-5	TRBJ2-6	-	-	CASSLFGSGANVLTF	TGTGCCAGCAGCTTGTTCGGCTCTGGGGCCAACGTCCTGACTTTC
TRBV12-1	TRBJ2-4	-	-	CASSFAKLPPNIQYF	TGTGCCAGCAGCTTTGCCAAGCTACCCCCAAACATTCAGTACTTC
TRBV6-5	TRBJ1-2	TRBD1	-	CASSYSGPGGGGYTF	TGTGCCAGCAGTTACTCGGGTCCAGGGGGCGGAGGCTACACCTTC
TRBV12-3/TRBV12-4	TRBJ2-7	-	-	CASSLKSGEQYF	TGTGCCAGCAGTTTGAAGTCGGGGGAGCAGTACTTC
TRBV5-5	TRBJ2-7	-	-	CASSKDRREQYF	TGTGCCAGCAGCAAAGACAGAAGAGAGCAGTACTTC
TRBV7-9	TRBJ1-5	-	-	CASSFALNQPQHF	TGTGCCAGCAGCTTTGCCCTAAATCAGCCCCAGCATTTT
TRBV19	TRBJ2-1	TRBD2	-	CASRLAGANEQFF	TGTGCCAGTCGACTAGCGGGTGCCAATGAGCAGTTCTTC
TRBV11-2	TRBJ1-1	-	few	CASRPTGKPHRAFF	TGTGCCAGCAGACCAACAGGGAAACCACATCGGGCTTTCTTT
TRBV4-1	TRBJ2-7	-	-	CASQDQTRQYF	TGCGCCAGCCAAGATCAGACAAGGCAGTACTTC
TRBV2	TRBJ2-7	-	-	CASSVLGQISYEQYF	TGTGCCAGCAGCGTTCTAGGACAGATCTCCTACGAGCAGTACTTC
TRBV27	TRBJ2-7	-	-	CASSLAPRGYEQYF	TGTGCCAGCAGTTTAGCCCCCAGGGGTTACGAGCAGTACTTC
TRBV5-1	TRBJ2-7	-	-	CASSIMDTVSYEQYF	TGCGCCAGCAGCATTATGGACACTGTCTCCTACGAGCAGTACTTC
TRBV5-1	TRBJ2-7	TRBD1	once	CASSSYRDSPYEQYF	TGCGCCAGCAGCTCCTACCGGGACAGTCCCTACGAGCAGTACTTC
TRBV28	TRBJ2-5	TRBD1	-	CASSLWTGGRETQYF	TGTGCCAGCAGTTTATGGACAGGGGGCCGGGAGACCCAGTACTTC
TRBV25-1	TRBJ2-5	-	-	CASSDPAEPQETQYF	TGTGCCAGCAGTGATCCAGCGGAGCCCCAAGAGACCCAGTACTTC
TRBV5-1	TRBJ1-3	-	few	CASSQGASGNTIYF	TGCGCCAGCAGTCAGGGTGCTTCTGGAAACACCATATATTTT
TRBV5-1	TRBJ1-6	-	few	CASRVVSNSPLHF	TGCGCCAGCAGGGTTGTGAGTAATTCACCCCTCCACTTT
TRBV3-1/TRBV3-2	TRBJ2-3	-	-	CASSQDGGIRRVDTQYF	TGTGCCAGCAGCCAAGATGGGGGCATTAGGCGCGTAGATACGCAGTATTTT
TRBV28	TRBJ1-1	-	once	CASSLRRGLTEAFF	TGTGCCAGCAGTTTACGCCGGGGGTTAACTGAAGCTTTCTTT
TRBV12-3/TRBV12-4	TRBJ2-7	-	-	CASRPTNRAEQYF	TGTGCCAGCAGACCCACGAACAGGGCCGAGCAGTACTTC
TRBV6-5	TRBJ2-1	TRBD2	many	CASRAGLAAIFEQFF	TGTGCCAGCAGAGCGGGACTAGCGGCAATTTTTGAGCAGTTCTTC
TRBV18	TRBJ1-3	-	-	CASSPPAALSGNTIYF	TGTGCCAGCTCACCACCCGCAGCGCTCTCTGGAAACACCATATATTTT
TRBV27	TRBJ2-7	-	-	CASSLQGETYEQYF	TGTGCCAGCAGTTTACAGGGCGAGACCTACGAGCAGTACTTC
TRBV9	TRBJ2-7	TRBD1	-	CASSPQGGGWTGGSFASYEQYF	TGTGCCAGCAGCCCACAAGGTGGGGGATGGACAGGGGGCAGTTTTGCGTCCTACGAGCAGTACTTC
TRBV6-2/TRBV6-3	TRBJ1-5	-	-	CASSFRGLRVVDQPQHF	TGTGCCAGCAGTTTCCGAGGGCTCAGAGTCGTAGATCAGCCCCAGCATTTT
TRBV3-1/TRBV3-2	TRBJ2-7	TRBD2	once	CASSQTPGSGRGEQYF	TGTGCCAGCAGCCAAACCCCGGGTAGCGGGAGGGGAGAGCAGTACTTC
TRBV4-2	TRBJ2-7	-	-	CASSQGLGAGHSYEQYF	TGTGCCAGCAGCCAAGGCTTGGGAGCGGGCCACTCCTACGAGCAGTACTTC
TRBV30	TRBJ1-2	-	-	CAWSVSRGGYTF	TGTGCCTGGAGTGTAAGCCGGGGTGGCTACACCTTC
TRBV7-9	TRBJ2-5	-	-	CASSYGQGGETQYF	TGTGCCAGCAGCTACGGACAGGGAGGGGAGACCCAGTACTTC
TRBV19	TRBJ2-5	TRBD2	-	CASKNGRGGQETQYF	TGTGCCAGTAAGAACGGGCGCGGGGGACAAGAGACCCAGTACTTC
TRBV27	TRBJ2-1	-	-	CASSKDSAYNEQFF	TGTGCCAGCAGCAAGGACAGCGCCTACAATGAGCAGTTCTTC
TRBV12-3/TRBV12-4	TRBJ1-1	TRBD1	once	CASSPGQGEAFF	TGTGCCAGCAGTCCGGGACAGGGAGAAGCTTTCTTT
TRBV7-2	TRBJ1-1	-	few	CASSLYTGRLNTEAFF	TGTGCCAGCAGCTTATATACAGGCCGACTGAACACTGAAGCTTTCTTT
TRBV20-1	TRBJ2-3	-	few	CSPPFTDTQYF	TGCAGTCCCCCTTTCACAGATACGCAGTATTTT
TRBV2	TRBJ1-2	-	few	CASSRRTDGYTF	TGTGCCAGCAGTCGCCGGACAGATGGCTACACCTTC